The clone carrying this T cell receptor (beta chain) was counted ten times or more. Synthesis of TCR cDNA relied on 5'RACE template switching, which attached a universal primer site and UMIs. TCRdb called the 5' RACE reads again in MiXCR, with one record for every CDR3 protein. Here the sample spans a few hundred thousand distinct CDR3 sequences, roughly 7.2% being singletons. The sample is drawn from a study of T cells after yellow fever vaccination. Trimming removed 5 bases from V and 8 bases from J; junction bases left unmatched: 2. Germline lookup yields CDR1 DFQATT and CDR2 SNEGSKA (reference sequence). The CDR3 runs to 11 residues.

Sequencing used CD4+ T cells sorted from PBMCs, obtained 15 days after the yellow fever booster vaccination. This chain uses TRBV20-1 with TRBJ2-1, with 8 positions matching TRBD2. The clonotype originates from a man under 40 who received the YFV17D yellow fever vaccine. This CDR3 is CSAASGHEQFF. CDR3 coding DNA: TGCAGTGCTGCTAGCGGGCATGAGCAGTTCTTC.